Listed below are T cell receptor beta chains from one sample, sequenced in a study of blood T cell repertoires in COVID-19. Data came from immunoSEQ multiplex PCR; TCRdb stores just in-frame clones and leaves some out. The sample has about 130,000 clones; about 80% are singletons. Sample: peripheral blood. These receptors originate from a woman aged 50 to 65 with acute or convalescent COVID-19. Both conserved end residues are part of each CDR3. A D gene is named only where the DNA matches it firmly.

TRBV7-2,TRBJ2-1,TRBD1,TGTGCCAGCAGGCAAGGACAGGGGGTAGTTGTCAATGAGCAGTTCTTC,CASRQGQGVVVNEQFF
TRBV6-5,TRBJ1-1,.,TGTGCCAGCGTCGACTATCCCCAAAACACTGAAGCTTTCTTT,CASVDYPQNTEAFF
TRBV11-2,TRBJ1-3,.,TGTGCCAGCAGCTTAGCTACAGGGTCTCTTGGAAACACCATATATTTT,CASSLATGSLGNTIYF
TRBV19,TRBJ1-2,TRBD1,TGTGCCAGTAGGTCGACAGGGGATTATGGCTACACCTTC,CASRSTGDYGYTF
TRBV5-1,TRBJ1-2,TRBD1,TGCGCCAGCAGCTTGCAACAGGGGTCCCCCGGGGGCTACACCTTC,CASSLQQGSPGGYTF
TRBV29-1,TRBJ1-1,TRBD1,TGCGCCGGGGACAGGGACACTGAAGCTTTCTTT,CAGDRDTEAFF
TRBV10-2,TRBJ2-7,.,TGCGCCAGCAGTGAGTCGAGGGGGATATCCTACGAGCAGTACTTC,CASSESRGISYEQYF
TRBV19,TRBJ1-5,.,TGTGCCAGTAGTATAGATCCACCTACCTTTGAGCAGCCCCAGCATTTT,CASSIDPPTFEQPQHF
TRBV18,TRBJ1-6,.,TGTGCCAGCTCGGAGGGTAGGAATTCACCCCTCCACTTT,CASSEGRNSPLHF
TRBV2,TRBJ1-1,.,TGTGCCAGCAGGTTTCTTGACAACGGGAACACTGAAGCTTTCTTT,CASRFLDNGNTEAFF
TRBV27,TRBJ1-2,.,TGTGCCAGCAGTTCCCCGGGTTCTAACTATGGCTACACCTTC,CASSSPGSNYGYTF
TRBV6-5,TRBJ2-3,.,TGTGCCAGCAGACCCGCGGGACAGTCCACAGATACGCAGTATTTT,CASRPAGQSTDTQYF
TRBV4-2,TRBJ1-2,.,TGTGCCAGCAGCCGTAATCCTTTAGGAGGGGGCTACACCTTC,CASSRNPLGGGYTF
TRBV14,TRBJ1-2,.,TGTGCCAGCAGCCAAGATGGAGGGGACGGCTACACCTTC,CASSQDGGDGYTF
TRBV7-2,TRBJ1-4,.,TGTGCCAGCAGCTTAGCTCAGGGTCTTAATGAAAAACTGTTTTTT,CASSLAQGLNEKLFF
TRBV5-5,TRBJ2-4,TRBD1,TGTGCCAGCAGCGGTGGGACAGGGGATGCCAAAAACATTCAGTACTTC,CASSGGTGDAKNIQYF